The TCR beta chain described here comes from a study of T cells in Graves' hyperthyroidism and ophthalmopathy. By proportion, this clonotype is medium-sized. TCR beta CDR3 regions were amplified from RNA transcripts. Researchers ran a first-round RT-PCR on the TCR CDR3 using the HTBI primer set. Via MiXCR, TCRdb re-called the multiplex PCR reads, giving one row per CDR3 protein. This sample has some 600,000 distinct CDR3 sequences, with around 45% found just once. This CDR3 region has 15 residues. Germline lookup yields CDR1 SGDLS and CDR2 YYNGEE. V was pared by 3 bases and J by 2 bases, with 14 bases between.

This TCR was sampled from a young woman with Graves' hyperthyroidism. The chain employs TRBV9 and TRBJ1-1; D might be TRBD1 (5 bases). Source material: peripheral blood or thyroid tissue (not recorded which). CDR3 amino acids: CASSESGTANTEAFF. The CDR3 DNA reads as TGTGCCAGCAGCGAATCCGGGACCGCAAACACTGAAGCTTTCTTT.